Sequencing of this T cell receptor (beta chain) was carried out in a study of T cell responses to AZD1222 COVID-19 vaccine. Notes on the study in general: In a largely white British group with more females than males, clonal diversity was possibly underestimated. CD4 TCRs covered the whole spike, strongest at regions 160-218 and 743-854. Targets within unmutated variant regions were reportedly found for nearly half of spike-specific TCRs. Baseline testing showed seropositivity in only a handful of AZD1222 recipients.

On this clone: Antigen: not known.

Data came from immunoSEQ multiplex PCR; TCRdb stores just in-frame clones and leaves some out. The sample records 90,000 to 120,000 clones, roughly 87% being singletons. With V trimmed by 4 bases and J by 4 bases, 14 bases remained unmatched. This CDR3 has 17 residues. Germline CDR1 MNHNS, CDR2 SASEGT. The rearrangement joins TRBV6-1 to TRBJ2-3, with 7 bases identical to TRBD2. This clonotype originated in an adult in good health. Sequenced material: peripheral blood, taken on day 0 of AZD1222 vaccination. The CDR3 nucleotides read TGTGCCAGCAGTGCCAAGCGGGAAGCGTTTTTGGCAGATACGCAGTATTTT. Encoded protein: CASSAKREAFLADTQYF.